The 27 T cell receptor beta chains below were found in one sample sequenced in a study of blood T cell repertoires in COVID-19. Using immunoSEQ multiplex PCR, the repertoire was profiled, and TCRdb retains in-frame clones only, with some absent. The data show about 63,000 clones, around 84% seen once. Sequencing was carried out using peripheral blood. These receptor sequences come from a human donor in a cohort sampled during active COVID-19.

CDR3 sequence (DNA): TGTGCCAGCAGTGAAGAAAAAGTTACGAGTTCACCCCTCCACTTT. It encodes CASSEEKVTSSPLHF. The chain carries TRBV6-1 and TRBJ1-6; D ambiguous. V lost 1 base and J 9 bases, leaving 13 bases between the germline ends. The germline gives CDR1 MNHNS, CDR2 SASEGT. This CDR3 is 15 amino acids long.

This sequence joins TRBV27 and TRBJ1-1; possible D gene TRBD1, 6 bases. Trimming left V 5 bases short and J 5 bases short, with 30 bases between. The CDR3 is 19 amino acids. Germline CDR1 is MNHEY and CDR2 is SMNVEV (reference sequence). The CDR3 sequence: CASSLRGGFLEGVETEAFF. CDR3 in DNA: TGTGCCAGCAGTCTAAGGGGCGGATTCCTTGAGGGGGTAGAAACTGAAGCTTTCTTT.

The chain links TRBV9 to TRBJ2-7; D perhaps matches TRBD1 (5 bases). The CDR3 extends over 15 amino acids. V lost 0 bases and J 7 bases, leaving 17 bases between the germline ends. Germline V CDR1 and CDR2: SGDLS, YYNGEE. This chain's CDR3 is CASSVGTTPREEQYF. The CDR3 nucleotides are TGTGCCAGCAGCGTAGGGACAACCCCTCGTGAGGAGCAGTACTTC.

The chain uses TRBV7-9 and TRBJ1-1; maybe TRBD1 (5 bases). V lost 5 bases to trimming and J lost 1 base, with 20 bases between them. CDR1 and CDR2 from the germline V gene are SEHNR and FQNEAQ (reference sequence). The CDR3 is 17 residues long. The CDR3 is CASSPVGGRGQNTEAFF. Written as DNA, the CDR3 is TGTGCCAGCAGCCCCGTGGGGGGGAGGGGTCAGAACACTGAAGCTTTCTTT.

This clone has a handful of counts. This chain connects TRBV19 to TRBJ2-3; possible D gene TRBD2, 5 bases. Trimming took off 7 bases at V and 1 base at J, with 12 bases between the two ends. CDR1 LNHDA and CDR2 SQIVND come from the germline V gene (reference sequence). The CDR3 contains 14 residues. The CDR3 here is CASTLTGGTDTQYF. CDR3 in DNA: TGTGCCAGTACCTTAACCGGGGGCACAGATACGCAGTATTTT. Using reference TRBV19 and TRBJ2-3 for the parts outside the CDR3, the full variable domain is DGGITQSPKYLFRKEGQNVTLSCEQNLNHDAMYWYRQDPGQGLRLIYYSQIVNDFQKGDIAEGYSVSREKKESFPLTVTSAQKNPTAFYLCASTLTGGTDTQYFGPGTRLTVL.

The table lists this clone with a few counts. For the CDR3, the DNA is TGTGCCAGCATATACAGGGGAGGCTATGGCTACACCTTC. It codes for CASIYRGGYGYTF. The V and J genes are TRBV7-2 and TRBJ1-2; the match to TRBD1 covers 7 bases. This CDR3 is 13 amino acids long. J lost 4 bases, V lost 7 bases, and 6 bases had no gene match. Germline V gives CDR1 SGHTA, CDR2 FQGNSA.

The J gene is TRBJ2-1, the V gene TRBV12-3 or TRBV12-4; TRBD1 matches at 7 bases. The CDR3 contains 13 residues. J gave up 10 bases and V 2 bases, and 5 bases lay outside the gene matches. The DNA of the CDR3 is TGTGCCAGCAGTTTAAAGGGGGCCGGGGAGCAGTTCTTC. Translated: CASSLKGAGEQFF.

This clone was detected only once. V is TRBV30 and J is TRBJ2-2; D call uncertain. This CDR3 is built from 14 residues. V gave up 3 bases and J gave up 0 bases, with 8 bases separating them. In germline, CDR1 is GTSNPN, CDR2 SVGIG (reference sequence). This chain's CDR3 is CAWRSQANTGELFF. The CDR3 nucleotides are TGTGCCTGGAGGAGTCAAGCGAACACCGGGGAGCTGTTTTTT.

The chain uses TRBV7-8 and TRBJ2-7, with 10 positions matching TRBD2. The CDR3 extends over 16 amino acids. V was pared by 1 base and J by 4 bases, with 7 bases of the junction left unmatched. The germline V gene encodes CDR1 SGHVS and CDR2 FQNEAQ. The CDR3, as DNA: TGTGCCAGCAGCTTAGACTCTAGCGGGAGTTTGTACGAGCAGTACTTC. Its protein is CASSLDSSGSLYEQYF. Looking up the rest from reference TRBV7-8 and TRBJ2-7 gives the full variable domain: GAGVSQSPRYKVAKRGQDVALRCDPISGHVSLFWYQQALGQGPEFLTYFQNEAQLDKSGLPSDRFFAERPEGSVSTLKIQRTQQEDSAVYLCASSLDSSGSLYEQYFGPGTRLTVT.

The chain links TRBV6-2 or TRBV6-3 to TRBJ2-7; weak D call: TRBD1 (6 bases). The CDR3 runs 15 residues. Germline V gene data show CDR1 as MNHEY and CDR2 as SVGEGT. The ends were cut back, 3 bases at V and 2 bases at J, with 14 bases in the middle. CDR3 protein: CASSYLEQGPYEQYF. CDR3 DNA sequence: TGTGCCAGCAGTTATTTGGAACAGGGCCCCTACGAGCAGTACTTC.

This sequence joins TRBV13 and TRBJ2-5; 8 bases agree with TRBD2. The CDR3 has 15 residues. The V segment lost 0 bases and the J segment 4 bases; nucleotides outside the gene matches: 4. Germline V gene data show CDR1 as PRHDT and CDR2 as FYEKMQ (reference sequence). The CDR3 nucleotides are TGTGCCAGCAGCTTAGGCGGGGGGGCCGGAGAGACCCAGTACTTC. Translation gives CASSLGGGAGETQYF.

The V call is TRBV2, the J call TRBJ1-2, with D uncertain. There are 12 residues in the CDR3. The germline gives CDR1 SNHLY, CDR2 FYNNEI. The V end was cut by 7 bases, the J end by 4 bases, with 10 bases between. The CDR3 spells CASKGSFYGYTF. The CDR3 region has the DNA TGTGCCAGCAAAGGGAGTTTCTATGGCTACACCTTC.

V and J are TRBV30 and TRBJ2-6, with D possibly TRBD1 on 5 matching bases. CDR1 and CDR2 from the germline V gene are GTSNPN and SVGIG (reference sequence). The CDR3 length is 14 residues. The V end lost 5 bases, the J end lost 0 bases, and 8 bases lay between the germline ends. CDR3 sequence reads: CAWAQGSGANVLTF. The CDR3 coding sequence is TGTGCCTGGGCTCAGGGCTCTGGGGCCAACGTCCTGACTTTC.

The V call is TRBV9, the J call TRBJ2-1; 7 bases are a match to TRBD2. Looked up from germline, CDR1 is SGDLS and CDR2 is YYNGEE. The length of the CDR3 is 14 residues. V lost 3 bases, J lost 4 bases, and 4 bases stayed unmatched. This CDR3 is CASSASGKYNEQFF. CDR3 coding DNA: TGTGCCAGCAGCGCTAGCGGAAAGTACAATGAGCAGTTCTTC.

The sample holds one count of this clone. The J gene is TRBJ1-3, the V gene TRBV6-5; 7 positions agree with TRBD1. The CDR3 length is 14 residues. Trimming at V came to 5 bases and at J to 1 base, leaving 2 bases not matched to a gene. Looked up from germline, CDR1 is MNHEY and CDR2 is SVGAGI. CDR3 nucleotide sequence: TGTGCCAGCAGTCGACAGGGATCTGGAAACACCATATATTTT. This codes for CASSRQGSGNTIYF.

The chain carries TRBV5-1 and TRBJ1-6; 8 positions agree with TRBD1. The V and J ends lost 3 bases and 8 bases, in that order; junction bases with no gene match: 10. From germline, CDR1 is SGHRS and CDR2 YFSETQ. This CDR3 has 16 residues. The CDR3 protein is CASSSEMDRVHSPLHF. The CDR3 DNA reads as TGCGCCAGCAGCTCTGAAATGGACAGGGTTCATTCACCCCTCCACTTT.

The chain carries TRBV4-2 and TRBJ2-7; D remains ambiguous. The CDR3 extends over 15 amino acids. Trimming took off 0 bases at V and 6 bases at J, with 15 bases between the two ends. The germline gives CDR1 LGHNA, CDR2 YNFKEQ. This CDR3 is CASSQDLVAIGEQYF. CDR3 nucleotide sequence: TGTGCCAGCAGCCAAGATTTAGTAGCTATAGGCGAGCAGTACTTC.

The chain has TRBV19 and TRBJ1-5; 9 positions match TRBD1. V shed 4 bases, J shed 4 bases, and the junction held 11 bases outside the gene matches. Germline values: CDR1 LNHDA, CDR2 SQIVND (reference sequence). The CDR3 is 17 residues long. Here the CDR3 reads CASSKPTGTGLNQPQHF. The DNA of the CDR3 is TGTGCCAGTAGTAAGCCCACCGGGACAGGGCTGAATCAGCCCCAGCATTTT.

In its sample, this clone was seen a few times. The chain carries TRBV2 and TRBJ2-2, with unresolved D. This CDR3 spans 17 amino acids. Germline loops: CDR1 SNHLY, CDR2 FYNNEI. The V gene lost 6 bases and the J gene lost 2 bases, with 19 bases spanning the gap. CDR3 nucleotides: TGTGCCAGCAGAGGTAGAGGCGAAGCCTATAACACCGGGGAGCTGTTTTTT. Protein: CASRGRGEAYNTGELFF.

V is TRBV27 and J is TRBJ1-1; D remains unclear. Germline lookup yields CDR1 MNHEY and CDR2 SMNVEV (reference sequence). Trimming took off 1 base at V and 0 bases at J, with 12 bases between the two ends. CDR3 size: 16 residues. In nucleotides, the CDR3 is TGTGCCAGCAGTTTATTTGCGGGGAACATGAACACTGAAGCTTTCTTT. Translating it yields CASSLFAGNMNTEAFF.

This clone has just one count. The chain employs TRBV28 and TRBJ2-3; tentatively, D is TRBD1 (6 bases). In germline, CDR1 is MDHEN, CDR2 SYDVKM. V was shortened by 5 bases and J by 7 bases, with 16 bases between the two germline ends. The CDR3 totals 14 residues. The CDR3 sequence: CASSTTHRAYTQYF. The CDR3 DNA follows: TGTGCCAGCAGTACCACCCACAGGGCCTATACGCAGTATTTT.

This clone was observed once. The same CDR3 is also encoded by other DNA sequences in this sample. The chain is built from TRBV5-6 and TRBJ2-7, with D maybe TRBD2 (5 bases). The germline V gene encodes CDR1 SGHDT and CDR2 YYEEEE. This CDR3 has 14 amino acids. Trimming shortened V by 0 bases and J by 0 bases, and 7 bases separated the two germline ends. The CDR3 DNA reads TGTGCCAGCAGCTTGGGAGGGAGCTCCTACGAGCAGTACTTC. Protein: CASSLGGSSYEQYF.

The rearrangement joins TRBV4-3 to TRBJ1-1, with D perhaps TRBD1 (6 bases). Germline values: CDR1 LGHNA, CDR2 YSLEER. This CDR3 has 14 amino acids. The V and J ends lost 0 bases and 4 bases respectively, with 9 bases between them. The CDR3 coding sequence is TGCGCCAGCAGCCAAGAGGTGGGGGCCACTGAAGCTTTCTTT. Its protein product is CASSQEVGATEAFF.

The genes are TRBV6-5 and TRBJ2-7; perhaps TRBD1 as D (6 bases). The CDR3 runs to 15 residues. V lost 4 bases, J lost 1 base, and 14 bases lay in between. The V gene's germline CDR1 is MNHEY and CDR2 SVGAGI. CDR3 sequence reads: CASSSGEIFSYEQYF. CDR3 in DNA: TGTGCCAGCAGTTCAGGGGAGATCTTTTCCTACGAGCAGTACTTC.

The chain recombines TRBV28 with TRBJ2-7, with D perhaps matching TRBD1 (6 bases). From germline, CDR1 is MDHEN and CDR2 SYDVKM. The CDR3 spans 14 residues. V lost 6 bases, J lost 2 bases, and 14 bases lay in between. The CDR3 here is CASRTGQGAYEQYF. CDR3 in DNA: TGTGCCAGCAGGACGGGACAAGGGGCCTACGAGCAGTACTTC.

V gene TRBV21-1 combines with J gene TRBJ1-1. TRBV21-1 is a known pseudogene. The CDR3 runs 13 residues. DNA of the CDR3: TGTGCCAGCAGCAAAGCGGCGGACACTGAAGCTTTCTTT. Amino acid sequence: CASSKAADTEAFF.

The sample holds many counts of this clone. V and J are TRBV10-1 and TRBJ2-3; 14 bases agree with TRBD2. V gave up 6 bases and J gave up 4 bases; unmatched junction bases: 6. CDR3 length: 16 amino acids. Looked up from germline, CDR1 is WNHNN and CDR2 is SYGVQD (reference sequence). Here the CDR3 DNA reads TGCGCCAGCAGCGCCGGGACTAGCGGGAGATCAGATACGCAGTATTTT. Translating it yields CASSAGTSGRSDTQYF.